These 20 T cell receptor beta chains came from one sample sequenced in a study of cytomegalovirus exposure and HLA in healthy donors. Both 60 Vbeta primers and 13 Jbeta primers went into the PCR. TCRdb's table, derived via immunoSEQ multiplex PCR, lists solely in-frame clones and lacks some. The sample carries more than 90,000 clones, approximately 74% recorded once. The material sequenced was PBMCs. The receptors shown here come from a woman aged 45 to 65 in good health and CMV-seropositive.

The rearrangement links TRBV7-9 to TRBJ2-1, with 10 bases aligning to TRBD2. The germline V gene encodes CDR1 SEHNR and CDR2 FQNEAQ (reference sequence). CDR3 size: 15 residues. The J segment lost 6 bases and the V segment lost 3 bases, leaving 5 bases of the junction unmatched. This chain's CDR3 is CASSFLLAGTNEQFF. DNA for the CDR3: TGTGCCAGCAGCTTTTTACTAGCGGGGACCAATGAGCAGTTCTTC.

The chain employs TRBV7-9 and TRBJ2-7; 9 nucleotides agree with TRBD1. After removal of 5 bases from V and 6 bases from J, the junction contained 8 bases not matched to a gene. This CDR3 is built from 14 residues. Germline-derived CDR1 and CDR2 are SEHNR and FQNEAQ (reference sequence). The CDR3 region has the DNA TGTGCCAGCAGCCCCCGGGACAGGGAGCCCGAGCAGTACTTC. Encoded protein: CASSPRDREPEQYF.

This chain uses TRBV12-5 with TRBJ2-5, with D possibly being TRBD1 (8 bases). This CDR3 is built from 16 residues. Trimming left V 6 bases short and J 4 bases short, with 21 bases between. The germline V gene has CDR1 LGHNT and CDR2 FRNRAP. CDR3 DNA: TGTGCTAGTGGATCAACAGGGGGAACGGGAGGAGAGACCCAGTACTTC. As protein: CASGSTGGTGGETQYF.

The table lists this clone with a count of one. The CDR3 sequence: CASSLAGGLSYEQYF. CDR3 nucleotides: TGCGCCAGCAGCTTGGCTGGCGGCTTATCCTACGAGCAGTACTTC. The V and J genes are TRBV5-1 and TRBJ2-7; D is unclear. V was clipped by 0 bases and J by 1 base, with 11 bases between them. CDR1 is SGHRS and CDR2 is YFSETQ in the germline V gene. The CDR3 runs 15 residues.

The V gene is TRBV5-1, the J gene TRBJ1-2; the match to TRBD1 covers 7 bases. The ends lost 0 bases at V and 4 bases at J; junction bases unmatched: 6. The CDR3 has 15 amino acids. Germline values: CDR1 SGHRS, CDR2 YFSETQ. The CDR3 DNA is TGCGCCAGCAGCTTGGCCTGGGGACAGTCCTATGGCTACACCTTC. Its protein is CASSLAWGQSYGYTF.

This rearrangement joins TRBV6-1 to TRBJ1-4; 9 positions match TRBD1. From germline, CDR1 is MNHNS and CDR2 SASEGT. This CDR3 comprises 14 residues. With 8 bases clipped from V and 8 bases from J, the junction kept 9 bases outside the gene matches. CDR3 protein: CASRSGTGLEKLFF. As DNA, the CDR3 is TGTGCCAGCCGATCCGGGACAGGGTTGGAAAAACTGTTTTTT.

CDR3 sequence reads: CASSLSGRALYEQYF. Here the CDR3 DNA reads TGTGCCAGCAGCCTAAGCGGGAGGGCACTATACGAGCAGTACTTC. This chain connects TRBV5-5 to TRBJ2-7; 10 bases are shared with TRBD2. The junction had 8 bases not matched to a gene; V was cut back by 4 bases and J by 4 bases. The CDR3 is made up of 15 amino acids. In germline, CDR1 is SGHKS, CDR2 YYEKEE (reference sequence). Looking up the rest from reference TRBV5-5 and TRBJ2-7 gives the full variable domain: DAGVTQSPTHLIKTRGQQVTLRCSPISGHKSVSWYQQVLGQGPQFIFQYYEKEERGRGNFPDRFSARQFPNYSSELNVNALLLGDSALYLCASSLSGRALYEQYFGPGTRLTVT.

The table lists this clone with a count of one. This rearrangement joins TRBV29-1 to TRBJ1-2; 10 nucleotides line up with TRBD1. CDR1 and CDR2 from the germline V gene are SQVTM and ANQGSEA. CDR3 length: 17 amino acids. The V gene end was trimmed by 4 bases and the J gene end by 4 bases; junction bases not matched to a gene: 15. The CDR3 loop is CSVVQTGTGVNGYGYTF. The DNA of the CDR3 is TGCAGCGTTGTTCAAACCGGGACAGGGGTTAATGGCTATGGCTACACCTTC.

This sequence joins TRBV10-3 and TRBJ2-7; TRBD1 matches at 11 bases. Germline V CDR1 and CDR2: ENHRY, SYGVKD. Trimming removed 8 bases from V and 2 bases from J; junction bases left unmatched: 8. The CDR3 length is 15 residues. This chain's CDR3 is CAIGSGQGAPYEQYF. Written as DNA, the CDR3 is TGTGCCATCGGTTCCGGACAGGGGGCCCCCTACGAGCAGTACTTC.

Only one count was recorded for this clone. The gene calls are TRBV2 and TRBJ2-1; the D gene is possibly TRBD2 (5 bases). This CDR3 region has 14 residues. The V gene's germline CDR1 is SNHLY and CDR2 FYNNEI. V was pared by 1 base and J by 4 bases, with 8 bases between. In DNA, the CDR3 is TGTGCCAGCAGTGAAGGACTACCTTACAATGAGCAGTTCTTC. Translating it yields CASSEGLPYNEQFF.

DNA of the CDR3: TGTGCCAGCAGCCATCAGGGTGAAGAGACCCAGTACTTC. It codes for CASSHQGEETQYF. This chain links TRBV7-9 with TRBJ2-5; D might be TRBD1 (5 bases). CDR1 is SEHNR, CDR2 FQNEAQ, per germline (reference sequence). This CDR3 is built from 13 residues. V lost 5 bases to trimming and J lost 3 bases, with 10 bases between them.

This chain connects TRBV27 to TRBJ1-2; TRBD1 aligns across 12 bases. V shed 4 bases, J shed 7 bases, and the junction held 10 bases outside the gene matches. Germline values: CDR1 MNHEY, CDR2 SMNVEV (reference sequence). CDR3 length: 16 residues. CDR3 protein: CASSYAGTGGGGGYTF. DNA of the CDR3: TGTGCCAGCAGTTATGCCGGGACAGGGGGCGGTGGTGGCTACACCTTC.

A few counts support this clone. This rearrangement joins TRBV5-4 to TRBJ1-2, with a possible D match to TRBD1 (6 bases). The germline V gene encodes CDR1 SGHNT and CDR2 YYREEE (reference sequence). The V and J ends lost 2 bases and 0 bases respectively, with 14 bases between them. The CDR3 has 16 amino acids. This CDR3 reads CASSFWRTESNYGYTF. In DNA, the CDR3 is TGTGCCAGCAGCTTTTGGCGGACAGAATCTAACTATGGCTACACCTTC.

The J gene is TRBJ2-7, the V gene TRBV4-1, with no clear D. The ends were cut back, 4 bases at V and 5 bases at J, with 12 bases in the middle. The CDR3 has 13 residues. Looked up from germline, CDR1 is MGHRA and CDR2 is YSYEKL. Written as DNA, the CDR3 is TGCGCCAGCAGCCGTTTCACTCGCGACGAGCAGTACTTC. Translated, it gives CASSRFTRDEQYF.

The chain combines TRBV9 with TRBJ2-7, with D uncertain. Germline assignment: CDR1 SGDLS and CDR2 YYNGEE. The CDR3 runs 15 residues. Deletions cut 0 bases from V and 3 bases from J, with 13 bases between. The CDR3 loop reads CASSVEENSLYEQYF. For the CDR3, the DNA is TGTGCCAGCAGCGTAGAAGAAAACAGCCTCTACGAGCAGTACTTC.

The chain couples TRBV30 to TRBJ1-2, with D tentatively TRBD1 (6 bases). This CDR3 comprises 12 residues. Per the germline V gene, CDR1 is GTSNPN and CDR2 is SVGIG (reference sequence). V was shortened by 1 base and J by 8 bases, with 11 bases between the two germline ends. CDR3: CAWSEGVDGYTF. Here the CDR3 DNA reads TGTGCCTGGAGTGAGGGGGTGGACGGCTACACCTTC. Full variable domain (missing parts from reference TRBV30 and TRBJ1-2): SQTIHQWPATLVQPVGSPLSLECTVEGTSNPNLYWYRQAAGRGLQLLFYSVGIGQISSEVPQNLSASRPQDRQFILSSKKLLLSDSGFYLCAWSEGVDGYTFGSGTRLTVV.

The chain links TRBV7-9 to TRBJ1-3; D gene uncertain. This CDR3 is built from 13 residues. The V gene's germline CDR1 is SEHNR and CDR2 FQNEAQ (reference sequence). Trimming removed 8 bases from V and 4 bases from J, with 12 bases in between. The CDR3 protein is CASEGGYGNTIYF. CDR3 bases: TGTGCCAGCGAGGGAGGCTACGGAAACACCATATATTTT.

This chain connects TRBV6-5 to TRBJ1-4; 11 bases line up with TRBD1. This CDR3 contains 15 residues. Trimming took 2 bases from V and 8 from J; bases not matched to a gene: 4. Germline V gene data show CDR1 as MNHEY and CDR2 as SVGAGI. This CDR3 reads CASSYRGQGDEKLFF. The CDR3 bases are TGTGCCAGCAGTTACCGGGGACAGGGGGACGAAAAACTGTTTTTT.

V and J are TRBV7-2 and TRBJ1-1; D is possibly TRBD1 (6 bases). The CDR3 runs to 15 residues. Germline lookup yields CDR1 SGHTA and CDR2 FQGNSA. V was clipped by 0 bases and J by 1 base, with 9 bases between them. The CDR3 is CASSLAPTGNTEAFF. The CDR3 DNA reads TGTGCCAGCAGCTTAGCCCCGACAGGGAACACTGAAGCTTTCTTT.

This chain links TRBV18 with TRBJ1-1, with a tentative D call TRBD1 (5 bases). V lost 6 bases, J lost 3 bases, and 14 bases lay in between. The CDR3 length is 14 residues. Per the germline V gene, CDR1 is KGHSH and CDR2 is LQKENI. CDR3 sequence (DNA): TGTGCCAGCTCCCCGGATCCGGGGGACACTGAAGCTTTCTTT. Its translation is CASSPDPGDTEAFF. Full variable domain (remainder filled in from reference TRBV18 and TRBJ1-1): NAGVMQNPRHLVRRRGQEARLRCSPMKGHSHVYWYRQLPEEGLKFMVYLQKENIIDESGMPKERFSAEFPKEGPSILRIQQVVRGDSAAYFCASSPDPGDTEAFFGQGTRLTVV.